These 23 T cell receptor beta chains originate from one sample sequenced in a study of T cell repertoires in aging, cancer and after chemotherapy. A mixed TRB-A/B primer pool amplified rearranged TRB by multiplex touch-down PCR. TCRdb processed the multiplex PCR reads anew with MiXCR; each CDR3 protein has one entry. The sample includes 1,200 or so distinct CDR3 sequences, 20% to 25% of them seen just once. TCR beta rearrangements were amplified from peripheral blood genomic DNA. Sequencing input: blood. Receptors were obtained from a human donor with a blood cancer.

Here the CDR3 DNA reads TGTGCCAGCAGCTTAGGGGGGGGGAGAAAAGAGACCCAGTACTTC. This sequence encodes CASSLGGGRKETQYF. V gene TRBV11-2 combines with J gene TRBJ2-5, with 7 bases aligning to TRBD2. With 1 base clipped from V and 3 bases from J, the junction kept 5 bases outside the gene matches. The CDR3 has 15 amino acids. Germline V gene sequence: CDR1 SGHAT, CDR2 FQNNGV.

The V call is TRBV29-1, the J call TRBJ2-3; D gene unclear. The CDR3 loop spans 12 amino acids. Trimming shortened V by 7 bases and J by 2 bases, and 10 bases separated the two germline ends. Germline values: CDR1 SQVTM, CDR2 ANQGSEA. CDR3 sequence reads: CSGYGHTDTQYF. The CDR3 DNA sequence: TGCAGCGGGTACGGGCACACAGATACGCAGTATTTT.

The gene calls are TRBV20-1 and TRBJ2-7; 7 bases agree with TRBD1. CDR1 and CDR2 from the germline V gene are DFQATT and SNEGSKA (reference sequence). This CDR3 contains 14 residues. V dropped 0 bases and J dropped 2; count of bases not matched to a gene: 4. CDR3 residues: CSARDPGTAYEQYF. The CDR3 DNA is TGCAGTGCTAGAGATCCCGGGACAGCCTACGAGCAGTACTTC.

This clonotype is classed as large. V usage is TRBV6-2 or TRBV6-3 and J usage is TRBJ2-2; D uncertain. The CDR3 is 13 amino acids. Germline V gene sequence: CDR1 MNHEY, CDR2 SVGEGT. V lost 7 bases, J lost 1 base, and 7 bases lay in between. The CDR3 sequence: CASTARNTGELFF. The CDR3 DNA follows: TGTGCCAGCACGGCGCGGAACACCGGGGAGCTGTTTTTT.

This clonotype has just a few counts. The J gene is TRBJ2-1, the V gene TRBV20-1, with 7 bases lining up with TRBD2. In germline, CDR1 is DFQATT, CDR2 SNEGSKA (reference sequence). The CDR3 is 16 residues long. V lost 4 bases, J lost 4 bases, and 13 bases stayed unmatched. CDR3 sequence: CSATHGRLSGYNEQFF. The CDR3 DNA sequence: TGCAGTGCTACCCACGGGAGGTTATCTGGATACAATGAGCAGTTCTTC.

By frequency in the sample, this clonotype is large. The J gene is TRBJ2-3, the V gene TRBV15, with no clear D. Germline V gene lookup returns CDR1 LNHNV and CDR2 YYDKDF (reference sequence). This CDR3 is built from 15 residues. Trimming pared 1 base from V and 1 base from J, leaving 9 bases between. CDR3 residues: CATSRGGWGTDTQYF. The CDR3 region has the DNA TGTGCCACCAGCAGAGGGGGTTGGGGCACAGATACGCAGTATTTT.

This chain's CDR3 is CASSPTSGNTYNEQFF. DNA for the CDR3: TGTGCCAGCAGCCCGACTAGCGGGAATACCTACAATGAGCAGTTCTTC. The genes are TRBV7-9 and TRBJ2-1; 11 bases fit TRBD2. Germline CDR1 SEHNR, CDR2 FQNEAQ (reference sequence). The V segment lost 5 bases and the J segment 2 bases; nucleotides outside the gene matches: 5. The CDR3 loop spans 16 amino acids.

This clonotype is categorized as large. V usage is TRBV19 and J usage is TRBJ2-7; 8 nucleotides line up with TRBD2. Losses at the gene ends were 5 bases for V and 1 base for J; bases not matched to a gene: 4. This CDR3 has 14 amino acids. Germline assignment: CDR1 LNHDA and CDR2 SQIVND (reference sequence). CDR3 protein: CASSPRGGSYEQYF. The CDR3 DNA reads TGTGCCAGTAGTCCCCGGGGGGGTTCCTACGAGCAGTACTTC.

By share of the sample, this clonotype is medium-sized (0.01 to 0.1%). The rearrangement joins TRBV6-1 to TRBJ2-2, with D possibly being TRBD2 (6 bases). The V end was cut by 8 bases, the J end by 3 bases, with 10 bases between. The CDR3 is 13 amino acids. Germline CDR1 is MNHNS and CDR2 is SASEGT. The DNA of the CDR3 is TGTGCCAGCGGGCGGGGCTACACCGGGGAGCTGTTTTTT. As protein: CASGRGYTGELFF.

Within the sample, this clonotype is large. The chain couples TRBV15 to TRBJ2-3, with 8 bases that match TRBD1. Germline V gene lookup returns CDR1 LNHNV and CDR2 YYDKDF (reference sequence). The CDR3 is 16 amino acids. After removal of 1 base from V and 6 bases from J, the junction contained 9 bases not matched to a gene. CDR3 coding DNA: TGTGCCACCAGCAGAGGACCGGACAGGGTAACCGATACGCAGTATTTT. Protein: CATSRGPDRVTDTQYF.

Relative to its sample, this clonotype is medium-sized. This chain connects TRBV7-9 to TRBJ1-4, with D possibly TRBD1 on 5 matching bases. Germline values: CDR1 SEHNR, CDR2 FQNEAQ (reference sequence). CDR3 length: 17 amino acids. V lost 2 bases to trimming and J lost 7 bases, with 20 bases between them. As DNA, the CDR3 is TGTGCCAGCAGCTTATGGTCGTGGCAGGGTTTGAGTGAAAAACTGTTTTTT. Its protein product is CASSLWSWQGLSEKLFF.

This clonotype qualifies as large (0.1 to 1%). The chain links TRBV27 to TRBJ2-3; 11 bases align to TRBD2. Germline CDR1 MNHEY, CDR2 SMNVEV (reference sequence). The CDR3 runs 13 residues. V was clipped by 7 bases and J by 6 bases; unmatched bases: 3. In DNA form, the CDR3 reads TGTGCCAGCAAGGCTAGCGGGGGGGATACGCAGTATTTT. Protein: CASKASGGDTQYF.

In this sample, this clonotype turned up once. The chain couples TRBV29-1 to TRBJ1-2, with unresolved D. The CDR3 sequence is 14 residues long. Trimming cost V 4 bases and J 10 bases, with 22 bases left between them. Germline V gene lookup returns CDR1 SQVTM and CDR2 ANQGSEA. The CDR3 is CSVVAVKANYNYTF. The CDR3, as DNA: TGCAGCGTTGTTGCGGTAAAAGCTAACTATAACTACACCTTC.

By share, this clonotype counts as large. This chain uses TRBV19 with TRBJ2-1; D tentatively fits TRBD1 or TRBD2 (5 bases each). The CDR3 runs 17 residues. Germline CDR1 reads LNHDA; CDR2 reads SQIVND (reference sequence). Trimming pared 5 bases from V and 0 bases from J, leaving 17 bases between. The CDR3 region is CASSLLGERSSYNEQFF. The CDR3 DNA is TGTGCCAGTAGTCTGTTAGGGGAGCGGAGCTCCTACAATGAGCAGTTCTTC.

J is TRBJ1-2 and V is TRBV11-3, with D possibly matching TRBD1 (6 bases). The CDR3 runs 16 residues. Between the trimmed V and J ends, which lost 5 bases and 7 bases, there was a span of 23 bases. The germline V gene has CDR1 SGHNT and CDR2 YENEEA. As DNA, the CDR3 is TGTGCCAGCAGCGTAGTACTAACCTCAGACAGGACTGGCTACACCTTC. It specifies CASSVVLTSDRTGYTF. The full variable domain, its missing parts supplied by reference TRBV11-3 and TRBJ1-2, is EAGVVQSPRYKIIEKKQPVAFWCNPISGHNTLYWYLQNLGQGPELLIRYENEEAVDDSQLPKDRFSAERLKGVDSTLKIQPAELGDSAVYLCASSVVLTSDRTGYTFGSGTRLTVV.

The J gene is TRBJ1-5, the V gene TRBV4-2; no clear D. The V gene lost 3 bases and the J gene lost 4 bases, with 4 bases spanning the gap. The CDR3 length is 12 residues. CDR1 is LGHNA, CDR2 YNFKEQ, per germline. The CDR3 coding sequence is TGTGCCAGCAGCCACAGTAATCAGCCCCAGCATTTT. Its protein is CASSHSNQPQHF.

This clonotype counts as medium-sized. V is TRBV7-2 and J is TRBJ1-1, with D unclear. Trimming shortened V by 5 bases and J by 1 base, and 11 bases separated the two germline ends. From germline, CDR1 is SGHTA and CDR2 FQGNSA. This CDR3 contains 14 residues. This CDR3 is CASSLRPRNTEAFF. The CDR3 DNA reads TGTGCCAGCAGCCTTCGACCGAGGAACACTGAAGCTTTCTTT.

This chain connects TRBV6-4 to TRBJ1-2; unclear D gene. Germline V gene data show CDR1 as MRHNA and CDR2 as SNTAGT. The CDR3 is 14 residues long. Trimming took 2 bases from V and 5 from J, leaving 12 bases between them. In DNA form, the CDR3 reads TGTGCCAGCAGTGACGGCAGACGGGCTTATGGCTACACCTTC. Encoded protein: CASSDGRRAYGYTF.

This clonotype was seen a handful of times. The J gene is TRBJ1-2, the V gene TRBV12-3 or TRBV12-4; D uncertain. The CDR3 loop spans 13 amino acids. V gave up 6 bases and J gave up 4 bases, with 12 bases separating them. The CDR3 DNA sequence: TGTGCCAGCAGCGAAAGAGCTTTCTATGGCTACACCTTC. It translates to CASSERAFYGYTF.

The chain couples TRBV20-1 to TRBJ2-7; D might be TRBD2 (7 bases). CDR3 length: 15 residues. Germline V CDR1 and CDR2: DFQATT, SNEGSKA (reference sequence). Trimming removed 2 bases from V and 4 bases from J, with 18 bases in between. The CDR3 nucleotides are TGCAGTGCTAGACGACGGGGGGCTCAAATTTACGAGCAGTACTTC. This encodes CSARRRGAQIYEQYF.

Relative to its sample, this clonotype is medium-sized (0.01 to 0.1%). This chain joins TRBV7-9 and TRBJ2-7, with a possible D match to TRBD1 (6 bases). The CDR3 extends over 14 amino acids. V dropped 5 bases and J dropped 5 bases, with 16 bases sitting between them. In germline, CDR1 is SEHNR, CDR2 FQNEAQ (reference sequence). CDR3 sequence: CASSQLMDSHEQYF. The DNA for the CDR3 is TGTGCCAGCAGCCAACTGATGGACAGCCACGAGCAGTACTTC.

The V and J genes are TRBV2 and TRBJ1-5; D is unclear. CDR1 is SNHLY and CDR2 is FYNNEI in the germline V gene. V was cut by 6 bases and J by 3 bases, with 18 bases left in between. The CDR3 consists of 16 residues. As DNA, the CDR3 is TGTGCCAGCAGGGCCAACCGGTTAGGCGACAATCAGCCCCAGCATTTT. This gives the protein CASRANRLGDNQPQHF.

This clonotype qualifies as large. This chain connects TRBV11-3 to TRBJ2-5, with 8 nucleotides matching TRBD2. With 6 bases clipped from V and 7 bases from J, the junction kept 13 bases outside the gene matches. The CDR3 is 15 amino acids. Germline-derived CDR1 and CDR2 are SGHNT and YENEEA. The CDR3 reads CASSQLSGGPATQYF. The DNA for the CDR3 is TGTGCCAGCAGTCAACTAAGCGGGGGCCCCGCGACCCAGTACTTC.